This record looks at one T cell receptor beta chain sequence and its context. The antigen is not known. The sample comes from a study of cytomegalovirus exposure and HLA in healthy donors. Study-level results: Upon later analysis, HLA-associated TCR beta chains proved more clonally expanded than other, equally common chains.

Per germline, CDR1 MNHEY and CDR2 SVGAGI. CDR3 length equals 14 residues. V gave up 6 bases and J gave up 4 bases; unmatched junction bases: 8. The PCR contained 60 Vbeta and 13 Jbeta primers. TCRdb's copy holds only in-frame clones and misses some; the assay was immunoSEQ multiplex PCR. The profile shows approximately 150,000 clones, about 75% of them singletons. The V and J genes are TRBV6-5 and TRBJ2-7, with 8 positions matching TRBD2. This receptor was taken from a man aged 40-49 years in good health and CMV-seronegative. The sequenced material came from PBMCs. CDR3 loop: CASRSPSGSYEQYF. Here the CDR3 DNA reads TGTGCCAGCAGGTCTCCTAGCGGGTCTTACGAGCAGTACTTC.